This T cell receptor beta chain emerged from a study of Ad26.COV2.S vaccination and SARS-CoV-2 variants. Points from the study as a whole: Reportedly, spike-specific CD8+ and CD4+ T cell responses achieved substantial breadth once vaccination had taken place. Vaccine recipients and placebo recipients showed similar non-spike TCR breadth.

A word on this clone: Its antigen remains unidentified.

The treatment was: over 15 received Ad26.COV2.S at low or high dose, single or two shots; 5 received placebo; per-sample allocation not given. On day 63 after the first injection, vaccine and placebo recipients gave samples. A Boston donor was an adult aged 18-55 years. The CDR3 has 12 residues. From germline, CDR1 is SNHLY and CDR2 FYNNEI. The V end lost 7 bases, the J end lost 5 bases, and 9 bases lay between the germline ends. Sequencing was performed with immunoSEQ multiplex PCR; in TCRdb, only in-frame clones are kept and a portion is missing. The sample includes under 550,000 clones, roughly 90% seen only once; the top ten take about 12%.

The source is a person between 18 and 60 years old who received the Ad26.COV2.S COVID-19 vaccine or a placebo. The sample here was peripheral blood, taken in a trial of Ad26.COV2.S vaccine versus placebo. The chain couples TRBV2 to TRBJ2-1, with D maybe TRBD2 (6 bases). In DNA, the CDR3 is TGTGCCAGCATGGAGGGAAACAATGAGCAGTTCTTC. Protein product: CASMEGNNEQFF.